Listed below are T cell receptor beta chains from one sample, sequenced in a study of cytomegalovirus exposure and HLA in healthy donors. Only in-frame clones appear in the TCRdb table, and some are missing; sequencing was by immunoSEQ multiplex PCR. The sample yields about 84,000 clones, around 80% seen once. The sequencing input was PBMCs. The receptors here all came from a male donor in good health and CMV-seropositive. CDR3s include the opening cysteine and the closing phenylalanine or tryptophan. Each record gives: D gene, J gene, V gene, clone size, CDR3 protein, CDR3 DNA. A D gene is named only where the DNA matches it firmly. Where a row states a size, it is once, few, many or the class of an expanded clone; other rows omit it.

d_call: TRBD1; j_call: TRBJ2-6; v_call: TRBV29-1; clone_size: .; cdr3_aa: CSVVDRVSSGANVLTF; cdr3_nt: TGCAGCGTTGTCGACAGGGTTAGCTCTGGGGCCAACGTCCTGACTTTC
d_call: TRBD1; j_call: TRBJ1-1; v_call: TRBV6-1; clone_size: .; cdr3_aa: CASTLMGQGTEAFF; cdr3_nt: TGTGCCAGCACCCTAATGGGACAGGGAACTGAAGCTTTCTTT
d_call: TRBD1; j_call: TRBJ2-1; v_call: TRBV28; clone_size: few; cdr3_aa: CASSGTGRNEQFF; cdr3_nt: TGTGCCAGCAGCGGGACAGGTCGGAATGAGCAGTTCTTC
d_call: .; j_call: TRBJ2-7; v_call: TRBV6-5; clone_size: .; cdr3_aa: CASSTDRDLYEQYF; cdr3_nt: TGTGCCAGCAGTACGGACAGAGACCTCTACGAGCAGTACTTC
d_call: .; j_call: TRBJ2-2; v_call: TRBV19; clone_size: .; cdr3_aa: CASSMAAWNTGELFF; cdr3_nt: TGTGCCAGTAGTATGGCCGCTTGGAACACCGGGGAGCTGTTTTTT
d_call: TRBD1; j_call: TRBJ1-1; v_call: TRBV18; clone_size: .; cdr3_aa: CASSPTGDSNTEAFF; cdr3_nt: TGTGCCAGCTCACCCACAGGGGACTCCAACACTGAAGCTTTCTTT
d_call: .; j_call: TRBJ2-5; v_call: TRBV28; clone_size: .; cdr3_aa: CASSSMGGQETQYF; cdr3_nt: TGTGCCAGCAGTTCGATGGGGGGCCAAGAGACCCAGTACTTC
d_call: TRBD1; j_call: TRBJ1-2; v_call: TRBV7-9; clone_size: .; cdr3_aa: CASSPRQGRDGYTF; cdr3_nt: TGTGCCAGCAGCCCCCGACAGGGGAGGGATGGCTACACCTTC
d_call: .; j_call: TRBJ2-5; v_call: TRBV29-1; clone_size: .; cdr3_aa: CSVEGLDSRETQYF; cdr3_nt: TGCAGCGTTGAAGGTCTGGATTCGAGGGAGACCCAGTACTTC
d_call: TRBD1; j_call: TRBJ2-7; v_call: TRBV6-6; clone_size: .; cdr3_aa: CASSWTGVAYEQYF; cdr3_nt: TGTGCCAGCAGTTGGACAGGAGTCGCCTACGAGCAGTACTTC
d_call: .; j_call: TRBJ2-1; v_call: TRBV18; clone_size: .; cdr3_aa: CASSPEKTGISYNEQFF; cdr3_nt: TGTGCCAGCTCCCCCGAGAAAACAGGGATCTCCTACAATGAGCAGTTCTTC
d_call: TRBD1; j_call: TRBJ2-7; v_call: TRBV19; clone_size: .; cdr3_aa: CASSPRTGRGEQYF; cdr3_nt: TGTGCCAGTAGTCCCCGGACAGGAAGGGGCGAGCAGTACTTC
d_call: .; j_call: TRBJ2-5; v_call: TRBV27; clone_size: .; cdr3_aa: CASSFNRGAAQETQYF; cdr3_nt: TGTGCCAGCAGTTTTAATCGCGGGGCGGCGCAAGAGACCCAGTACTTC
d_call: .; j_call: TRBJ2-5; v_call: TRBV5-1; clone_size: .; cdr3_aa: CASSLARGQKTQYF; cdr3_nt: TGCGCCAGCAGCTTGGCGCGGGGTCAGAAGACCCAGTACTTC
d_call: .; j_call: TRBJ2-6; v_call: TRBV19; clone_size: .; cdr3_aa: CASSQGISGANVLTF; cdr3_nt: TGTGCCAGTAGTCAGGGCATCTCTGGGGCCAACGTCCTGACTTTC
d_call: .; j_call: TRBJ1-3; v_call: TRBV19; clone_size: .; cdr3_aa: CASSPGTRKTIYF; cdr3_nt: TGTGCCAGTAGTCCCGGGACACGGAAAACCATATATTTT
d_call: TRBD1; j_call: TRBJ2-7; v_call: TRBV7-8; clone_size: once; cdr3_aa: CASSLQGVGNEQYF; cdr3_nt: TGTGCCAGCAGCTTACAGGGGGTTGGGAACGAGCAGTACTTC
d_call: .; j_call: TRBJ2-1; v_call: TRBV2; clone_size: .; cdr3_aa: CASDRTLRDEQFF; cdr3_nt: TGTGCCAGCGACAGGACCCTAAGGGATGAGCAGTTCTTC
d_call: .; j_call: TRBJ1-5; v_call: TRBV6-6; clone_size: .; cdr3_aa: CASSYLLPYSNQPQHF; cdr3_nt: TGTGCCAGCAGTTACCTTCTGCCCTATAGCAATCAGCCCCAGCATTTT
d_call: TRBD1; j_call: TRBJ1-3; v_call: TRBV7-6; clone_size: .; cdr3_aa: CASSLGTGSYSGNTIYF; cdr3_nt: TGTGCCAGCAGCTTAGGGACAGGATCTTACTCTGGAAACACCATATATTTT
d_call: .; j_call: TRBJ1-2; v_call: TRBV2; clone_size: .; cdr3_aa: CASTTGLNGYTF; cdr3_nt: TGTGCCAGCACCACAGGATTGAACGGCTACACCTTC
d_call: TRBD1; j_call: TRBJ2-1; v_call: TRBV15; clone_size: .; cdr3_aa: CATSTDRVRNEQFF; cdr3_nt: TGTGCCACCAGCACGGACAGGGTACGCAATGAGCAGTTCTTC
d_call: TRBD2; j_call: TRBJ2-1; v_call: TRBV27; clone_size: .; cdr3_aa: CASSLGREWRNEQFF; cdr3_nt: TGTGCCAGCAGTTTGGGGCGGGAGTGGAGGAATGAGCAGTTCTTC
d_call: .; j_call: TRBJ2-7; v_call: TRBV21-1; clone_size: .; cdr3_aa: CASSNDGLGGYF; cdr3_nt: TGTGCCAGCAGCAACGATGGCCTCGGGGGGTACTTC
d_call: .; j_call: TRBJ2-1; v_call: TRBV10-3; clone_size: medium-sized; cdr3_aa: CAISDNNNEQFF; cdr3_nt: TGTGCCATCAGTGATAATAACAATGAGCAGTTCTTC
d_call: .; j_call: TRBJ1-5; v_call: TRBV2; clone_size: .; cdr3_aa: CASSEWEDNSNQPQHF; cdr3_nt: TGTGCCAGCAGTGAATGGGAGGACAATAGCAATCAGCCCCAGCATTTT
d_call: TRBD2; j_call: TRBJ2-5; v_call: TRBV2; clone_size: .; cdr3_aa: CASGLAGGGQETQYF; cdr3_nt: TGTGCCAGCGGATTAGCGGGAGGGGGCCAAGAGACCCAGTACTTC
d_call: .; j_call: TRBJ1-1; v_call: TRBV28; clone_size: once; cdr3_aa: CASSAPGGLHSTEAFF; cdr3_nt: TGTGCCAGCAGTGCACCCGGGGGGCTTCATTCGACTGAAGCTTTCTTT
d_call: .; j_call: TRBJ2-5; v_call: TRBV6-5; clone_size: .; cdr3_aa: CASSYDRREQTQYF; cdr3_nt: TGTGCCAGCAGTTATGACCGCAGGGAACAGACCCAGTACTTC